This is a list of T cell receptor beta chains from one sample in a study of shared clonotypes between healthy human individuals. TCRdb's table, derived via immunoSEQ multiplex PCR, lists solely in-frame clones and lacks some. Here the sample spans about 2 million clones, about 95% being singletons. Sequenced sample: naive CD8+ T cells sorted from blood. These TCRs come from a man aged 18 to 29 in good health. Both conserved end residues are part of each CDR3. A D gene is named only where the DNA matches it firmly. Rows may omit the clone size; those that give it use once, few, many or a size class.

j_call clone_size v_call d_call cdr3_aa cdr3_nt
TRBJ2-7 NA TRBV28 TRBD2 CASSPREGVHEQYF TGTGCCAGCAGTCCTCGGGAGGGGGTACACGAGCAGTACTTC
TRBJ2-7 NA TRBV27 NA CASSLSATSYEQYF TGTGCCAGCAGTTTATCCGCAACATCCTACGAGCAGTACTTC
TRBJ2-7 few TRBV2 NA CASSDDGEVSGF TGTGCCAGCAGTGATGACGGGGAAGTTTCAGGCTTC
TRBJ2-2 NA TRBV7-2 TRBD2 CASSSPGRTGELFF TGTGCCAGCAGCTCCCCCGGGAGGACCGGGGAGCTGTTTTTT
TRBJ2-1 NA TRBV6-4 TRBD2 CASSEPGLGPDEQFF TGTGCCAGCAGTGAACCGGGACTAGGTCCCGATGAGCAGTTCTTC
TRBJ2-7 NA TRBV5-4 NA CASKVWASNEQYF TGTGCCAGCAAAGTATGGGCTTCCAACGAGCAGTACTTC
TRBJ2-7 NA TRBV4-1 TRBD1 CASSQDRQGLSYEQYF TGCGCCAGCAGCCAAGATCGACAGGGCCTCTCCTACGAGCAGTACTTC
TRBJ1-6 NA TRBV2 NA CASREGHNPNSPLHF TGTGCCAGCAGGGAAGGACATAACCCTAATTCACCCCTCCACTTT
TRBJ1-1 NA TRBV5-1 TRBD1 CASSLAGGTGITEAFF TGCGCCAGCAGCTTGGCCGGCGGGACAGGGATCACTGAAGCTTTCTTT
TRBJ2-7 once TRBV4-1 NA CASSSGTPTYEQYF TGCGCCAGCAGTTCGGGGACCCCAACCTACGAGCAGTACTTC